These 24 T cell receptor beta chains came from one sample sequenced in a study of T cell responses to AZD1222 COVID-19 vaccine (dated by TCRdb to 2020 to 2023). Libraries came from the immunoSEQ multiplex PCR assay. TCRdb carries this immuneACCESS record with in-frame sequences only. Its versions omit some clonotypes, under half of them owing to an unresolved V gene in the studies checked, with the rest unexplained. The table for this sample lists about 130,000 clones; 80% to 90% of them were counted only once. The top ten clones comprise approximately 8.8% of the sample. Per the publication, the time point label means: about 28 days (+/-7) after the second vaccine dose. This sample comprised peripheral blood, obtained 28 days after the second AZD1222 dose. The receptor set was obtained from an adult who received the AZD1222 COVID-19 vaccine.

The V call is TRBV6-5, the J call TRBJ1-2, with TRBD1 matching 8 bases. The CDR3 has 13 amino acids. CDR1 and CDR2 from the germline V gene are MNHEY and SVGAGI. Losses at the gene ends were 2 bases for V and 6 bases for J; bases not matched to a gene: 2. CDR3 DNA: TGTGCCAGCAGTTACGGACAGGGACATGGCTACACCTTC. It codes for CASSYGQGHGYTF.

CDR3 region: CASSQGTGPNYGYTF. CDR3 nucleotides: TGTGCCAGCAGCCAAGGTACAGGGCCCAACTATGGCTACACCTTC. The chain combines TRBV7-9 with TRBJ1-2, with D possibly matching TRBD1 (6 bases). The V end lost 5 bases, the J end lost 2 bases, and 15 bases lay between the germline ends. Germline lookup yields CDR1 SEHNR and CDR2 FQNEAQ (reference sequence). The CDR3 is made up of 15 amino acids.

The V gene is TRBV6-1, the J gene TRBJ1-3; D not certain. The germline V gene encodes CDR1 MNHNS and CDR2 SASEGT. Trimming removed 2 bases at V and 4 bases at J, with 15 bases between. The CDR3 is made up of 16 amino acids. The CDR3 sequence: CASSEFDQRPGNTIYF. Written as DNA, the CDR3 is TGTGCCAGCAGTGAATTCGACCAGCGGCCCGGAAACACCATATATTTT.

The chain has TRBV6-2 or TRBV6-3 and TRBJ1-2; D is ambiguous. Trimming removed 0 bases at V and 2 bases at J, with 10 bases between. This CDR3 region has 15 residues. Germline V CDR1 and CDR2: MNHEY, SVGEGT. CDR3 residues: CASSYSIHQNYGYTF. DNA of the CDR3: TGTGCCAGCAGTTACTCTATCCATCAAAACTATGGCTACACCTTC.

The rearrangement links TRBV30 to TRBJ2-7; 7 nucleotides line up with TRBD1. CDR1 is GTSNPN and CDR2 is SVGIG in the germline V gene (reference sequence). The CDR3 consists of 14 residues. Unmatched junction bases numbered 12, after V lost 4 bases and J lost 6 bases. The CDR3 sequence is CAWTSIRGGGEQYF. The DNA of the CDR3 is TGTGCCTGGACTTCGATCAGAGGGGGCGGCGAGCAGTACTTC. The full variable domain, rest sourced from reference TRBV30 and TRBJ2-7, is SQTIHQWPATLVQPVGSPLSLECTVEGTSNPNLYWYRQAAGRGLQLLFYSVGIGQISSEVPQNLSASRPQDRQFILSSKKLLLSDSGFYLCAWTSIRGGGEQYFGPGTRLTVT.

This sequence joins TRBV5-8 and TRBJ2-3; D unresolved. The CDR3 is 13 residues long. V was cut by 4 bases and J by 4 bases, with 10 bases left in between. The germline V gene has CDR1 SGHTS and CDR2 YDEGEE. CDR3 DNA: TGTGCCAGCAGCCGGCCTGTTTCAGATACGCAGTATTTT. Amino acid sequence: CASSRPVSDTQYF.

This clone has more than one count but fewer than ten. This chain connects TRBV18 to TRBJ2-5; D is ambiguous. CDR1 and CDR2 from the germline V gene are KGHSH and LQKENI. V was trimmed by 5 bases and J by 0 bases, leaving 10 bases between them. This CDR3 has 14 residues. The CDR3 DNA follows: TGTGCCAGCTCATATCGGATTTACCAAGAGACCCAGTACTTC. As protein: CASSYRIYQETQYF.

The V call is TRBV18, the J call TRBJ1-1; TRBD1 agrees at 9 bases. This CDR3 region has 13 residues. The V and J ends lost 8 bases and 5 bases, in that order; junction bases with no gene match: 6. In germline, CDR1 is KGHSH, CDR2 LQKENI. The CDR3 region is CASGGQGLTEAFF. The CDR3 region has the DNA TGTGCCAGCGGGGGACAGGGTTTGACTGAAGCTTTCTTT. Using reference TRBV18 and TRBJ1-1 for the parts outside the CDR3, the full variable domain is NAGVMQNPRHLVRRRGQEARLRCSPMKGHSHVYWYRQLPEEGLKFMVYLQKENIIDESGMPKERFSAEFPKEGPSILRIQQVVRGDSAAYFCASGGQGLTEAFFGQGTRLTVV.

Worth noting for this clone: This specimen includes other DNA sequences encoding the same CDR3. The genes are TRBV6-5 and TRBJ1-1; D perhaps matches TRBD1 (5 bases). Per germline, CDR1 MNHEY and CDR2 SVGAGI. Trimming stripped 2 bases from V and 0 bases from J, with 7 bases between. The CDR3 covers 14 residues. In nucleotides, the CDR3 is TGTGCCAGCAGTTACACAGGAATGAACACTGAAGCTTTCTTT. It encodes CASSYTGMNTEAFF.

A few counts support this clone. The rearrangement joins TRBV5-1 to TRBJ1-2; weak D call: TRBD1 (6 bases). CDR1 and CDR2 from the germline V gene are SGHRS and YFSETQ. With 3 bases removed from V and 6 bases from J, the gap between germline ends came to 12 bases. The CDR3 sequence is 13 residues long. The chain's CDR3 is CASSSQGKDGYTF. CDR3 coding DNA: TGCGCCAGCAGCTCACAGGGCAAGGATGGCTACACCTTC.

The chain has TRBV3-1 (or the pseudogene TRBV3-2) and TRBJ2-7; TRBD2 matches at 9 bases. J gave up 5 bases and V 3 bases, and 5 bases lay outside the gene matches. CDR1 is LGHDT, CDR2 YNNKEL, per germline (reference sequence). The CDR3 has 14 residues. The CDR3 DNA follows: TGTGCCAGCAGCCAGCGGGAGGGGCAGAACGAGCAGTACTTC. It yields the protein CASSQREGQNEQYF.

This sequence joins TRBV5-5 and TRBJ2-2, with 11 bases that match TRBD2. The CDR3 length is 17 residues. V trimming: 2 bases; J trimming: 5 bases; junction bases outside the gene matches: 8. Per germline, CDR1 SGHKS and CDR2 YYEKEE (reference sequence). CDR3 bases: TGTGCCAGCAGCTTTGCATTAACTAGCGGGAGAACCGGGGAGCTGTTTTTT. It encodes CASSFALTSGRTGELFF.

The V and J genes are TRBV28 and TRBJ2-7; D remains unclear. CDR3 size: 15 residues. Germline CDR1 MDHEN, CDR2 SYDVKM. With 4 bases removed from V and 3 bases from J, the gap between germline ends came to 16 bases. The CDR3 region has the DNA TGTGCCAGCAGTTCGTTGATGGGATCCGACTACGAGCAGTACTTC. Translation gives CASSSLMGSDYEQYF.

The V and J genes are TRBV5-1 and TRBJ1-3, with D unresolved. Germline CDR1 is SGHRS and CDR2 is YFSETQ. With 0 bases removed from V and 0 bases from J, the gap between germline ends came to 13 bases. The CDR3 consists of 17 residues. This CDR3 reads CASSLEGALFSGNTIYF. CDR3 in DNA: TGCGCCAGCAGCTTGGAGGGAGCGCTGTTCTCTGGAAACACCATATATTTT.

CDR3 coding DNA: TGTGCCAGCAGCCCAACCCCGGGACAGGGCTGGGGAGCTTTCTTT. Protein sequence: CASSPTPGQGWGAFF. V usage is TRBV7-3 and J usage is TRBJ1-1; 9 nucleotides match TRBD1. V dropped 5 bases and J dropped 10; count of bases not matched to a gene: 14. Per germline, CDR1 SGHTA and CDR2 FQGTGA. This CDR3 has 15 residues.

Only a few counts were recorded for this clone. The DNA for the CDR3 is TGTGCCACCAGTGATTCGGGGGCGAGCGGGGGGGCAGACAATGAGCAGTTCTTC. This sequence encodes CATSDSGASGGADNEQFF. This rearrangement joins TRBV24-1 to TRBJ2-1, with 10 bases fitting TRBD2. V shed 2 bases, J shed 5 bases, and the junction held 11 bases outside the gene matches. Germline CDR1 and CDR2: KGHDR and SFDVKD. This CDR3 has 18 amino acids.

CDR3 bases: TGCGCCAGCAGCTTGGGGGCCGAGAACTATGGCTACACCTTC. Protein sequence: CASSLGAENYGYTF. The rearrangement uses TRBV5-1 and TRBJ1-2; D gene unclear. Trimming shortened V by 0 bases and J by 2 bases, and 8 bases separated the two germline ends. The CDR3 covers 14 residues. Germline V CDR1 and CDR2: SGHRS, YFSETQ.

The DNA of the CDR3 is TGTGCCAGCAGCGCCGGGGCGAGCAATCAGCCCCAGCATTTT. This translates into CASSAGASNQPQHF. V gene TRBV7-9 combines with J gene TRBJ1-5, with D perhaps TRBD1 (5 bases). V gave up 5 bases and J gave up 1 base, with 9 bases separating them. Germline lookup yields CDR1 SEHNR and CDR2 FQNEAQ (reference sequence). The CDR3 runs 14 residues.

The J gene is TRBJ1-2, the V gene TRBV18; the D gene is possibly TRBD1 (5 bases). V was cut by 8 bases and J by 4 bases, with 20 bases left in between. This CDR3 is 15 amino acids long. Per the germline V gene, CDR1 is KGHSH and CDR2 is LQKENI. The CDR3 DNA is TGTGCCAGCAGCACCTCCGGGGGGTATGGCTATGGCTACACCTTC. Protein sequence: CASSTSGGYGYGYTF.

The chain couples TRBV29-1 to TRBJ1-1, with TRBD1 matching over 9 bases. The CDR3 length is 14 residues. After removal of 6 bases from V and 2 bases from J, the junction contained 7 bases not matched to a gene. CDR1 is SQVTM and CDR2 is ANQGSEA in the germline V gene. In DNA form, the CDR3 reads TGCAGCGTAGAACAGGGGGCAGGAAACACTGAAGCTTTCTTT. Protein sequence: CSVEQGAGNTEAFF.

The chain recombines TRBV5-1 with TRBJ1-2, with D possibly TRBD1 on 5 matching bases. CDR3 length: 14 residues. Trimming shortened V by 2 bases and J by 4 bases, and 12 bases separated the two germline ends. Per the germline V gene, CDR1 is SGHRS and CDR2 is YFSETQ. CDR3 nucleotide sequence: TGCGCCAGCAGCTTTCCAGAGACAGTCTATGGCTACACCTTC. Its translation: CASSFPETVYGYTF.

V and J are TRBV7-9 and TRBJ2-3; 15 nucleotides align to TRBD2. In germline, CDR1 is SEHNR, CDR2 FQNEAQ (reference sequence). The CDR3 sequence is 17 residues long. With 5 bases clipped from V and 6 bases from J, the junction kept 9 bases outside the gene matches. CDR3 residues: CASSRGLAGGPADTQYF. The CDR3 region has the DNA TGTGCCAGCAGCCGCGGACTAGCGGGAGGGCCGGCTGATACGCAGTATTTT. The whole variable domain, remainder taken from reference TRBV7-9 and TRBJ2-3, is DTGVSQNPRHKITKRGQNVTFRCDPISEHNRLYWYRQTLGQGPEFLTYFQNEAQLEKSRLLSDRFSAERPKGSFSTLEIQRTEQGDSAMYLCASSRGLAGGPADTQYFGPGTRLTVL.

CDR3 DNA sequence: TGTGCCAGCAAGGCGAGACAGAGCTCTGGAAACACCATATATTTT. Its translation: CASKARQSSGNTIYF. The V gene is TRBV6-5, the J gene TRBJ1-3; perhaps TRBD1 as D (5 bases). Trimming took 7 bases from V and 0 from J, leaving 13 bases between them. The V gene's germline CDR1 is MNHEY and CDR2 SVGAGI. This CDR3 has 15 residues.

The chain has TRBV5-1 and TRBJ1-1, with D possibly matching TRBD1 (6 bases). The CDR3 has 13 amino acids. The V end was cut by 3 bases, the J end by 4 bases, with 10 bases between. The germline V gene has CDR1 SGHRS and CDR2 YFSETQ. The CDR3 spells CASSSDSTTEAFF. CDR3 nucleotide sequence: TGCGCCAGCAGCTCGGACAGCACCACTGAAGCTTTCTTT.